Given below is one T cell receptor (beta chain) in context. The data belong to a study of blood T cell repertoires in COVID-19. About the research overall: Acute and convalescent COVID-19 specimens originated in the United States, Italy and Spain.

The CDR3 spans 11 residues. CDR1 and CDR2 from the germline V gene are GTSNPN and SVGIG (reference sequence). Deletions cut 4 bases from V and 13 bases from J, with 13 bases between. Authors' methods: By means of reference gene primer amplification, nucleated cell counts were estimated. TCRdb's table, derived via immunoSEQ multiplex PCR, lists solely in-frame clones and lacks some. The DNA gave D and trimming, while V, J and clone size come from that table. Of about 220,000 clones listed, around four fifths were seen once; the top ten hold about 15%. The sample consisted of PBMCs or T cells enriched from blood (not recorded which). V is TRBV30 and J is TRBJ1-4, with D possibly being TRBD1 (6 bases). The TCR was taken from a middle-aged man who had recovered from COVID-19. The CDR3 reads CAWTMTGPLFF. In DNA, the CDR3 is TGTGCCTGGACTATGACAGGCCCACTGTTTTTT.